Shown below are 7 T cell receptor beta chains from a single sample sequenced in a study of tumor-infiltrating lymphocytes in primary liver carcinoma. Taking about 20-31 mg of unsorted bulk tissue, the authors co-extracted RNA and DNA. With a constant-region primer, TCR beta cDNA was made from 500 ng of total RNA. Each TCR beta library was derived from three nested multiplex PCR rounds that employed slightly modified ARM-PCR. The first two PCR rounds used TRBV1-TRBV30 forward primers with a C-beta reverse primer, roughly 11 cycles each. Each CDR3 protein is one row after TCRdb ran MiXCR on the multiplex PCR reads. The table lists around 54,000 distinct CDR3 sequences, around 79% of them singletons. The specimen sequenced was liver tumor tissue from sampling region 2. Subset specified: tumor region T2, inferior pole. These receptors originate from a man aged 40-55 years with primary liver carcinoma and hepatitis B virus infection.

For this clonotype: Because it lacks the conserved phenylalanine or tryptophan at the end, this CDR3 is likely a read error. V is TRBV11-2 and J is TRBJ2-7, with 8 bases matching TRBD2. This CDR3 is 15 amino acids long. From germline, CDR1 is SGHAT and CDR2 FQNNGV. The CDR3 region is CASSQYSGGDYEQYS. DNA for the CDR3: TGTGCTAGCAGCCAATATTCGGGAGGGGACTACGAGCAGTACTCC.

A word on this clonotype: An end of the junction does not agree with germline; a read error may underlie this. V and J are TRBV4-1 and TRBJ2-1; D not resolved. Per the germline V gene, CDR1 is MGHRA and CDR2 is YSYEKL. The CDR3 length is 12 residues. DNA of the CDR3: TGTGGCAGCAGCCAAGCAGGAACCGAGCAGTTCTTC. This gives the protein CGSSQAGTEQFF.

This clonotype has only one observation. The junction does not match germline at one end; this may be a read error. J is TRBJ1-6 and V is TRBV7-3; D uncertain. The CDR3 runs to 15 residues. Germline V CDR1 and CDR2: SGHTA, FQGTGA. The CDR3, as DNA: TGTGTCAGTAGCTTAACGCCGGGCGACAATTCACCCCTCCACTTC. Translating gives CVSSLTPGDNSPLHF.

This clonotype was seen once. The germline gene is not matched at one end of the junction; a read error may be the cause. This chain connects TRBV6-6 to TRBJ2-3; D possibly corresponds to TRBD2 (6 bases). CDR1 and CDR2 from the germline V gene are MNHNY and SVGAGI (reference sequence). The length of the CDR3 is 15 residues. The CDR3 sequence is CTSSLGGFGTDTQYF. In nucleotides, the CDR3 is TGTACCAGCAGTTTGGGGGGATTTGGTACAGATACGCAGTATTTT.

The chain uses TRBV12-3 or TRBV12-4 and TRBJ2-7; TRBD2 matches at 7 bases. With 5 bases clipped from V and 7 bases from J, the junction kept 14 bases outside the gene matches. The CDR3 length is 15 residues. Here the CDR3 reads CASSVLGRALGEQYF. The CDR3 DNA sequence: TGTGCCAGCAGTGTCCTAGGGAGGGCCTTGGGAGAGCAGTACTTC.

Turning to this clonotype: One junction end disagrees with the germline gene, perhaps due to a read error. This chain's CDR3 is CAGSPGAGSYGYTF. In DNA, the CDR3 is TGTGCCGGCAGCCCTGGGGCAGGGAGTTATGGCTACACCTTC. The rearrangement uses TRBV5-5 and TRBJ1-2; D might be TRBD1 (5 bases). The CDR3 consists of 14 residues. Germline V CDR1 and CDR2: SGHKS, YYEKEE (reference sequence).

V gene TRBV20-1 combines with J gene TRBJ1-3; D is uncertain. Germline CDR1 DFQATT, CDR2 SNEGSKA (reference sequence). There are 14 residues in the CDR3. V was pared by 5 bases and J by 0 bases, with 11 bases between. The CDR3 sequence: CSALQTLSGNTIYF. For the CDR3, the DNA is TGCAGTGCTCTACAGACTCTCTCTGGAAACACCATATATTTT.